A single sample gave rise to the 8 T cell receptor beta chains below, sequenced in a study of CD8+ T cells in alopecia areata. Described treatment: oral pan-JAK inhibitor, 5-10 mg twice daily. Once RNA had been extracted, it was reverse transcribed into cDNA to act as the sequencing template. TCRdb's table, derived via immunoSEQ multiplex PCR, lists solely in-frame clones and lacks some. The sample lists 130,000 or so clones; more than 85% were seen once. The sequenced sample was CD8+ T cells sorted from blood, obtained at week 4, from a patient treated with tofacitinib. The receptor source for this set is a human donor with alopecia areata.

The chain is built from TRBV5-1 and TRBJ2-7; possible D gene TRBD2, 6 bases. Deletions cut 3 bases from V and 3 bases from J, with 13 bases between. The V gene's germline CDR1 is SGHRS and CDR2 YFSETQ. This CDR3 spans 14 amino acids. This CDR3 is CASSSPGLNYEQYF. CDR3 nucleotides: TGCGCCAGCAGCTCGCCGGGACTGAACTACGAGCAGTACTTC.

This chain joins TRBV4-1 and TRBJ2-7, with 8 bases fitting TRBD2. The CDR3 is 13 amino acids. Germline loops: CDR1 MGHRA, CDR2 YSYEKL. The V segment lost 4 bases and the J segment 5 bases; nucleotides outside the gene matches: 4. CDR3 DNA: TGCGCCAGCAGCCTGACTAGCGTTCACGAGCAGTACTTC. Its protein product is CASSLTSVHEQYF.

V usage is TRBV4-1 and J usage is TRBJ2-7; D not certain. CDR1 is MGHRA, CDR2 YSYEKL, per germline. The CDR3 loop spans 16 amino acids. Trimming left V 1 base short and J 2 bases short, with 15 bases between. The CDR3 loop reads CASSQGSPGSTYEQYF. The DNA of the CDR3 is TGCGCCAGCAGCCAAGGTTCGCCAGGATCGACCTACGAGCAGTACTTC.

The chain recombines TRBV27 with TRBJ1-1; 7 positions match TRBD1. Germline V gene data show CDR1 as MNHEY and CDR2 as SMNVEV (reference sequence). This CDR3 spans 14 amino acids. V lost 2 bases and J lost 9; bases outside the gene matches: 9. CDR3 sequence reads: CASSLTPNRGQAFF. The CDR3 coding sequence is TGTGCCAGCAGTTTAACCCCTAACAGGGGCCAAGCTTTCTTT.

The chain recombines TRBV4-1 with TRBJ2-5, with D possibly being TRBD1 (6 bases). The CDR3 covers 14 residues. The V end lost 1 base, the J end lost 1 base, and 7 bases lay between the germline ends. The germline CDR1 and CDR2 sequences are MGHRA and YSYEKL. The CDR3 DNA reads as TGCGCCAGCAGCCAAGGACAGGCCCAAGAGACCCAGTACTTC. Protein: CASSQGQAQETQYF.

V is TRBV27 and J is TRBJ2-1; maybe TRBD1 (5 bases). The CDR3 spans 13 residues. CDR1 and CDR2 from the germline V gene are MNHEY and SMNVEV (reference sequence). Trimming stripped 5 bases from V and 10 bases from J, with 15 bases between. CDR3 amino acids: CASSQGWAGEQFF. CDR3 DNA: TGTGCCAGCAGTCAGGGATGGGCCGGCGAGCAGTTCTTC.

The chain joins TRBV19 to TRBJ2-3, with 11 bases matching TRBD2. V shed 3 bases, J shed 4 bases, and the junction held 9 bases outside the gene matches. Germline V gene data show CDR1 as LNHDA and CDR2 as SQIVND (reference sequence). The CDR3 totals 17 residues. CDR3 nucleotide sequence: TGTGCCAGTAGTATGGAACCAACTAGCGGGGGCCCAGATACGCAGTATTTT. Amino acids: CASSMEPTSGGPDTQYF.

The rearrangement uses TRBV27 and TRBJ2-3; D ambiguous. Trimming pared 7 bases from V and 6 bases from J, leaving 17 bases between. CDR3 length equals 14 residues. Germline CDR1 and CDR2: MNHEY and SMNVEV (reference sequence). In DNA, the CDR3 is TGTGCCAGCAAGTTCGAAGTCGGCGGCGATACGCAGTATTTT. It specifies CASKFEVGGDTQYF.